These 11 T cell receptor beta chains were all obtained from the same sample, sequenced in a study of shared clonotypes between healthy human individuals. Naive-designated CD8 cells lacked CD45RO, were positively enriched for CCR7, and omitted terminally differentiated effector memory CD45RA+ cells. TCRdb's copy holds only in-frame clones and misses some; the assay was immunoSEQ multiplex PCR. The table shows millions of clones, with less than 95% occurring only once. The sample taken for sequencing was naive CD8+ T cells sorted from blood. All receptors come from a man aged 18 to 30 in good health.

This rearrangement joins TRBV11-1 to TRBJ2-2, with D hard to call. V lost 3 bases, J lost 0 bases, and 8 bases lay in between. The germline CDR1 and CDR2 sequences are SGHAT and FQDESV (reference sequence). The CDR3 has 15 amino acids. The CDR3 bases are TGTGCCAGCAGCTTTTACACGACGAACACCGGGGAGCTGTTTTTT. It codes for CASSFYTTNTGELFF.

This chain uses TRBV4-3 with TRBJ2-1; 10 bases agree with TRBD1. Germline V gene data show CDR1 as LGHNA and CDR2 as YSLEER. The CDR3 is 14 amino acids. V was clipped by 5 bases and J by 6 bases; unmatched bases: 4. The CDR3 loop reads CASSARTGGNEQFF. The CDR3 region has the DNA TGCGCCAGCAGCGCACGGACAGGGGGCAATGAGCAGTTCTTC.

The rearrangement links TRBV7-8 to TRBJ1-6; 7 bases map to TRBD1. This CDR3 is built from 17 residues. The V gene end was trimmed by 1 base and the J gene end by 5 bases; junction bases not matched to a gene: 8. Germline CDR1 SGHVS, CDR2 FQNEAQ. CDR3 DNA sequence: TGTGCCAGCAGCTTAGATCCCTATCAGGGGGATAATTCACCCCTCCACTTT. Residues: CASSLDPYQGDNSPLHF.

Concerning this clone itself: Other DNA sequences in the same sample also yield this CDR3. The chain couples TRBV7-9 to TRBJ2-5; no clear D. This CDR3 is built from 13 residues. V gave up 5 bases and J gave up 2 bases, with 9 bases separating them. CDR1 is SEHNR, CDR2 FQNEAQ, per germline (reference sequence). CDR3: CASSLSLQETQYF. The CDR3 coding sequence is TGTGCCAGCAGCCTTAGCCTACAAGAGACCCAGTACTTC.

The CDR3 DNA reads TGTGCCAGCAGGCCGGGAGGGGAGGGCTACGAGCAGTACTTC. Its protein product is CASRPGGEGYEQYF. This chain joins TRBV6-5 and TRBJ2-7; 8 positions match TRBD2. Germline trimming cut 6 bases from V and 3 bases from J; bases unmatched to any gene: 7. The CDR3 loop spans 14 amino acids. CDR1 MNHEY and CDR2 SVGAGI come from the germline V gene.

The chain is built from TRBV6-5 and TRBJ2-5, with D possibly being TRBD1 or TRBD2 (5 bases each). Between the trimmed V and J ends, which lost 5 bases and 4 bases, there was a span of 11 bases. The germline gives CDR1 MNHEY, CDR2 SVGAGI. The CDR3 contains 13 residues. The DNA of the CDR3 is TGTGCCAGCAGTCCCCTCGGGGCAGAGACCCAGTACTTC. This sequence encodes CASSPLGAETQYF.

This chain connects TRBV12-5 to TRBJ2-7; D unclear. The CDR3 length is 14 residues. Deletions cut 3 bases from V and 1 base from J, with 10 bases between. Germline-derived CDR1 and CDR2 are LGHNT and FRNRAP. The CDR3 loop reads CASGLWEVSYEQYF. Here the CDR3 DNA reads TGTGCTAGTGGTTTATGGGAAGTGTCCTACGAGCAGTACTTC.

The V and J genes are TRBV5-1 and TRBJ1-1; D is unresolved. The germline V gene has CDR1 SGHRS and CDR2 YFSETQ. The CDR3 length is 15 residues. Trimming pared 2 bases from V and 1 base from J, leaving 12 bases between. This CDR3 reads CASSFVGGGNTEAFF. CDR3 nucleotide sequence: TGCGCCAGCAGCTTTGTTGGTGGAGGGAACACTGAAGCTTTCTTT.

The rearrangement uses TRBV15 and TRBJ2-6; 9 bases are a match to TRBD1. Per germline, CDR1 LNHNV and CDR2 YYDKDF (reference sequence). This CDR3 comprises 19 residues. The junction had 12 bases not matched to a gene; V was cut back by 5 bases and J by 1 base. CDR3 in amino acids: CATSGVAGTGSSGANVLTF. CDR3 sequence (DNA): TGTGCCACCAGCGGAGTTGCCGGGACAGGGTCGTCTGGGGCCAACGTCCTGACTTTC.

The rearrangement links TRBV28 to TRBJ1-6; D call uncertain. CDR3 length equals 16 residues. Germline V gives CDR1 MDHEN, CDR2 SYDVKM. The germline V and J ends were trimmed by 8 bases and 2 bases, with 16 bases remaining between them. CDR3: CASWTDEKTYNSPLHF. CDR3 sequence (DNA): TGTGCCAGCTGGACGGACGAGAAAACCTATAATTCACCCCTCCACTTT.

This chain joins TRBV28 and TRBJ2-7; TRBD1 is a possible D gene (7 bases). Germline loops: CDR1 MDHEN, CDR2 SYDVKM. This CDR3 is 14 amino acids long. Trimming removed 3 bases from V and 4 bases from J, with 13 bases in between. The CDR3 spells CASSFAGQFYEQYF. For the CDR3, the DNA is TGTGCCAGCAGTTTTGCGGGACAGTTTTACGAGCAGTACTTC.